This T cell receptor beta chain was captured by sequencing in a study of technical replicates of blood from a handful of donors. Measured with immunoSEQ multiplex PCR; TCRdb has only the in-frame clones, and not every one. The sample holds about 82,000 clones; 85% to 95% are singletons and the top ten take around 0.4%. Germline lookup yields CDR1 MNHEY and CDR2 SMNVEV (reference sequence). The CDR3 has 16 amino acids. Trimming cost V 5 bases and J 0 bases, with 15 bases left between them. The source of this sequence is a human donor in good health. The sequencing input was T cells isolated from PBMCs. This rearrangement joins TRBV27 to TRBJ2-3, with a tentative D call TRBD2 (5 bases). The CDR3 nucleotides read TGTGCCAGCAGTCCGCTGGGAGCGAGGAGCACAGATACGCAGTATTTT. Translated: CASSPLGARSTDTQYF.